The 10 T cell receptor beta chains in this list originate from one sample, sequenced in a study of T cell responses to AZD1222 COVID-19 vaccine (dated by TCRdb to about 2021). Receptors were amplified or captured by the immunoSEQ multiplex PCR assay. Held by TCRdb, this immuneACCESS table contains in-frame sequences only and omits some clones. Under half of the omission traces to an unresolved V gene where checked; the cause of the rest is unknown. Counted in this sample were around 70,000 clones; about nine tenths of them appeared once. Clones ranked in the top ten supply 2.5% of the sample. This specimen's time point label, interpreted: baseline before first vaccination. Sample: peripheral blood, taken on day 0 of AZD1222 vaccination. These TCRs come from an adult in good health.

The chain combines TRBV28 with TRBJ2-1, with D hard to call. From germline, CDR1 is MDHEN and CDR2 SYDVKM. CDR3 length: 15 amino acids. V was clipped by 2 bases and J by 0 bases, with 8 bases between them. The CDR3: CASSLPGYSYNEQFF. CDR3 DNA: TGTGCCAGCAGTTTACCCGGGTACTCCTACAATGAGCAGTTCTTC.

This chain uses TRBV5-1 with TRBJ1-4; D unclear. This CDR3 comprises 14 residues. V lost 1 base to trimming and J lost 5 bases, with 9 bases between them. CDR1 SGHRS and CDR2 YFSETQ come from the germline V gene. The CDR3 DNA sequence: TGCGCCAGCAGCTTGAGGCAGATGAATGAAAAACTGTTTTTT. Translating gives CASSLRQMNEKLFF.

This clone was recorded only once. The gene calls are TRBV5-1 and TRBJ2-5; a weak D match, TRBD2 (6 bases). CDR1 is SGHRS, CDR2 YFSETQ, per germline. The V gene lost 4 bases and the J gene lost 5 bases, with 15 bases spanning the gap. CDR3 length: 14 residues. The CDR3 spells CASSLEGFQETQYF. DNA of the CDR3: TGCGCCAGCAGCCTGGAGGGTTTTCAGGAGACCCAGTACTTC. The variable domain in full, with the rest retrieved from reference TRBV5-1 and TRBJ2-5, is KAGVTQTPRYLIKTRGQQVTLSCSPISGHRSVSWYQQTPGQGLQFLFEYFSETQRNKGNFPGRFSGRQFSNSRSEMNVSTLELGDSALYLCASSLEGFQETQYFGPGTRLLVL.

The chain carries TRBV19 and TRBJ1-4; no clear D. Trimming left V 7 bases short and J 0 bases short, with 12 bases between. This CDR3 is built from 15 residues. Germline V lookup: CDR1 LNHDA, CDR2 SQIVND (reference sequence). The CDR3 reads CASTPAYATNEKLFF. CDR3 DNA sequence: TGTGCCAGTACCCCAGCATACGCAACTAATGAAAAACTGTTTTTT.

V and J are TRBV11-2 and TRBJ2-7, with D perhaps matching TRBD1 (5 bases). Germline V gene sequence: CDR1 SGHAT, CDR2 FQNNGV. The CDR3 extends over 14 amino acids. V lost 2 bases and J 4 bases, leaving 12 bases between the germline ends. CDR3 nucleotides: TGTGCCAGCAGCTTATTCTCAGGGAATTACGAGCAGTACTTC. This gives the protein CASSLFSGNYEQYF.

This rearrangement joins TRBV3-1 (or the pseudogene TRBV3-2) to TRBJ2-7, with no clear D. Germline assignment: CDR1 LGHDT and CDR2 YNNKEL (reference sequence). V shed 0 bases and J shed 2 bases, with 8 bases lying between them. CDR3 length: 14 amino acids. CDR3 sequence: CASSQDVGAYEQYF. CDR3 sequence (DNA): TGTGCCAGCAGCCAAGATGTGGGTGCCTACGAGCAGTACTTC.

The gene calls are TRBV30 and TRBJ1-5; D ambiguous. CDR1 and CDR2 from the germline V gene are GTSNPN and SVGIG (reference sequence). The V and J ends lost 0 bases and 2 bases respectively, with 8 bases between them. The CDR3 extends over 14 amino acids. The CDR3 DNA sequence: TGTGCCTGGAGTGTCGGGGTTGGCAATCAGCCCCAGCATTTT. It is translated as CAWSVGVGNQPQHF.

The chain is built from TRBV5-1 and TRBJ2-1, with 10 bases lining up with TRBD2. The J segment lost 4 bases and the V segment lost 3 bases, leaving 7 bases of the junction unmatched. From germline, CDR1 is SGHRS and CDR2 YFSETQ. The CDR3 contains 16 residues. CDR3 region: CASSSPGLAYYNEQFF. The CDR3 coding sequence is TGCGCCAGCAGCTCCCCGGGACTAGCGTATTACAATGAGCAGTTCTTC.

This rearrangement joins TRBV9 to TRBJ1-1; the D is unclear. Germline V CDR1 and CDR2: SGDLS, YYNGEE. Trimming took 0 bases from V and 8 from J, leaving 14 bases between them. This CDR3 has 14 residues. DNA of the CDR3: TGTGCCAGCAGCGTAGTATTAAGGGAAGCGGAAGCTTTCTTT. It specifies CASSVVLREAEAFF.

V and J are TRBV13 and TRBJ1-1; D unclear. CDR3 size: 14 residues. CDR1 is PRHDT, CDR2 FYEKMQ, per germline (reference sequence). V lost 0 bases, J lost 1 base, and 6 bases lay in between. CDR3 residues: CASSLGRRNTEAFF. The CDR3, as DNA: TGTGCCAGCAGCTTAGGGAGAAGGAACACTGAAGCTTTCTTT. Variable domain in full (rest from reference TRBV13 and TRBJ1-1): AAGVIQSPRHLIKEKRETATLKCYPIPRHDTVYWYQQGPGQDPQFLISFYEKMQSDKGSIPDRFSAQQFSDYHSELNMSSLELGDSALYFCASSLGRRNTEAFFGQGTRLTVV.